The source of this TCR beta chain is a study of control samples from healthy donors and cancer patients. The ends lost 5 bases at V and 6 bases at J; junction bases unmatched: 4. The CDR3 runs to 13 residues. Germline CDR1 PRHDT, CDR2 FYEKMQ (reference sequence). The table came from immunoSEQ multiplex PCR; TCRdb's copy has only in-frame clones and leaves some out. The sample has under 30,000 clones; roughly 85% are singletons. The sequence was collected from a man in his 60s with head and neck cancer. V usage is TRBV13 and J usage is TRBJ2-3, with TRBD1 matching 8 bases. Sequencing was carried out using PBMCs. The CDR3 coding sequence is TGTGCCAGCAGCAGACAGGGGAGGGATACGCAGTATTTT. This sequence encodes CASSRQGRDTQYF. The complete variable domain, with remaining parts taken from reference TRBV13 and TRBJ2-3, reads AAGVIQSPRHLIKEKRETATLKCYPIPRHDTVYWYQQGPGQDPQFLISFYEKMQSDKGSIPDRFSAQQFSDYHSELNMSSLELGDSALYFCASSRQGRDTQYFGPGTRLTVL.